The sequence of this T cell receptor beta chain was determined in a study of shared clonotypes between healthy human individuals. The germline gives CDR1 SGHVS, CDR2 FQNEAQ. CDR3 length: 14 residues. Trimming took off 5 bases at V and 6 bases at J, with 14 bases between the two ends. The study ran the assay at deep level. In the original processing: ImmunoSEQ sequences covered only the junction and lacked quality scores; filtering therefore differed. The protocol was immunoSEQ multiplex PCR, while the TCRdb copy is restricted to in-frame clones and leaves out a portion. Clone size and the V and J calls come from that table; the DNA yielded D and trimming. The table lists about 580,000 clones, 95% to 98% of them singletons, with 0.3% to 0.35% in the top ten. CD45RO negativity and positive selection for CCR7 defined naive CD8 cells, a population that excluded terminally differentiated effector memory CD45RA+ cells. Within Nashville, Tennessee resided all donors, each a Caucasian adult.

This chain links TRBV7-8 with TRBJ2-1; the D gene is possibly TRBD2 (6 bases). Sequenced material: naive CD8+ T cells sorted from blood. This TCR derives from a man younger than 40 in good health. The chain's CDR3 is CASSAGSGINEQFF. CDR3 coding DNA: TGTGCCAGCAGCGCGGGGAGTGGAATCAATGAGCAGTTCTTC.